The clone carrying this T cell receptor (beta chain) was observed a few times. Its antigen is not known. V lost 10 bases and J lost 10, with 17 bases in between. Germline V CDR1 and CDR2: ENHRY, SYGVKD. The CDR3 consists of 13 residues. This sample was taken from a study of blood T cells in healthy people across ages. Study-level points and caveats: Measured against age, TCR beta diversity per million T cells decreased in a roughly linear manner. A strong correlation was seen between TCR beta diversity and naive T cell percentage. More naive CD4+ cells and higher diversity marked long-lived donors relative to aged donors.

Then a second PCR, running about 6 to 11 cycles, was carried out with a sample-barcoded 5' primer and a J-beta primer mix. Via MiXCR, TCRdb re-called the 5' RACE reads, giving one row per CDR3 protein. The sample carries hundreds of thousands of distinct CDR3 sequences, approximately 60% recorded once. The sequence was obtained from a man aged 40-49 years in good health. The rearrangement uses TRBV10-3 and TRBJ1-6; a weak D match, TRBD1 (5 bases). Sequenced material: blood. Here the CDR3 DNA reads TGTGCCACGACGTACAGGCTACCCTCACCCCTCCACTTT. It is translated as CATTYRLPSPLHF.